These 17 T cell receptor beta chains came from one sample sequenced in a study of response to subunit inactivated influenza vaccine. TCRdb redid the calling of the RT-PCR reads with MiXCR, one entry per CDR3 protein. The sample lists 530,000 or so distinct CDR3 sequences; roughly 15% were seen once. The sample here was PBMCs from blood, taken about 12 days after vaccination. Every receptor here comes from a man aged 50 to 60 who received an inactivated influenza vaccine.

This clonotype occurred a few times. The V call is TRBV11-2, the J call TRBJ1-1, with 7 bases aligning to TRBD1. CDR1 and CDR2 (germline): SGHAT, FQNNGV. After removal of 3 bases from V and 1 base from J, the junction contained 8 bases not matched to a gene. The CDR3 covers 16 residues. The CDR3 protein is CASSFTGARANTEAFF. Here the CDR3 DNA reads TGTGCCAGCAGCTTTACAGGGGCAAGGGCGAACACTGAAGCTTTCTTT.

CDR3 loop: CASRSGLASYEQYF. As DNA, the CDR3 is TGTGCCAGCAGATCTGGACTAGCGAGTTACGAGCAGTACTTC. The chain joins TRBV12-3 or TRBV12-4 to TRBJ2-7, with TRBD2 identical over 9 bases. This CDR3 has 14 residues. After removal of 6 bases from V and 4 bases from J, the junction contained 7 bases not matched to a gene.

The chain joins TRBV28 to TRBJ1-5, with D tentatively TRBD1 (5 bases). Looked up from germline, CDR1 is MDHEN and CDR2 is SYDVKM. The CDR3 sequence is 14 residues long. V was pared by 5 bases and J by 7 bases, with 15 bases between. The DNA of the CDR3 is TGTGCCAGCAGTGGGCAGGGTGTTTGGCAGCCCCAGCATTTT. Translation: CASSGQGVWQPQHF. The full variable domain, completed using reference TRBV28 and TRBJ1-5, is DVKVTQSSRYLVKRTGEKVFLECVQDMDHENMFWYRQDPGLGLRLIYFSYDVKMKEKGDIPEGYSVSREKKERFSLILESASTNQTSMYLCASSGQGVWQPQHFGDGTRLSIL.

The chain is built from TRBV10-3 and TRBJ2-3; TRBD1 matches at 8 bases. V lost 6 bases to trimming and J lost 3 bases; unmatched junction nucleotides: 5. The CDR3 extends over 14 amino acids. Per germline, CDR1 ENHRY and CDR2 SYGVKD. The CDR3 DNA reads TGTGCCATCAGATGGACAGGGAAGACAGATACGCAGTATTTT. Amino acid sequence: CAIRWTGKTDTQYF.

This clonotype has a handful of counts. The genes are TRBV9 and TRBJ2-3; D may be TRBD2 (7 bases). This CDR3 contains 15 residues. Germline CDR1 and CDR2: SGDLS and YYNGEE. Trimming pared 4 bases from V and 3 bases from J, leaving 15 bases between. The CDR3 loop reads CASSPLGGRTDTQYF. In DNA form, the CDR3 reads TGTGCCAGCAGCCCGCTGGGGGGGCGGACAGATACGCAGTATTTT.

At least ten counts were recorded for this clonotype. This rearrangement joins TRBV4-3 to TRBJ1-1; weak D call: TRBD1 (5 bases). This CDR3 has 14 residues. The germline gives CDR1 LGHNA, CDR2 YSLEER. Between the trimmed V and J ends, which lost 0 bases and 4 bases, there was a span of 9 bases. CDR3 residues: CASSQERGLTEAFF. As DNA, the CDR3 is TGCGCCAGCAGCCAAGAAAGGGGTCTCACTGAAGCTTTCTTT.

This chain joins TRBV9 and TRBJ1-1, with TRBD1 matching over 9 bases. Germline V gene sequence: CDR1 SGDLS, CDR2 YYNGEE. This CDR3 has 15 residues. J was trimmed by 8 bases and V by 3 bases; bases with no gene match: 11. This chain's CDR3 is CASSAGQGPNHEAFF. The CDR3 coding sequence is TGTGCCAGCAGCGCAGGACAGGGGCCTAACCACGAAGCTTTCTTT.

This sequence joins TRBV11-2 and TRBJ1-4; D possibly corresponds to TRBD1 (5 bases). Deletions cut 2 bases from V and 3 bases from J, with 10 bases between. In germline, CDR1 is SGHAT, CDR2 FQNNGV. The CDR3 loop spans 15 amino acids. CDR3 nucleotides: TGTGCCAGCAGCTTAAGGGGCAGCTCTAATGAAAAACTGTTTTTT. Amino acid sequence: CASSLRGSSNEKLFF.

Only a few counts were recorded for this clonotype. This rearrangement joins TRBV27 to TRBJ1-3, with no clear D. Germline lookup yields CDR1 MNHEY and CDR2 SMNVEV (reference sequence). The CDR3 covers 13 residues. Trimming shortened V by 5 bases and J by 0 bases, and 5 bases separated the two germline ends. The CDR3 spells CASSQFSGNTIYF. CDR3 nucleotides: TGTGCCAGCAGTCAATTCTCTGGAAACACCATATATTTT.

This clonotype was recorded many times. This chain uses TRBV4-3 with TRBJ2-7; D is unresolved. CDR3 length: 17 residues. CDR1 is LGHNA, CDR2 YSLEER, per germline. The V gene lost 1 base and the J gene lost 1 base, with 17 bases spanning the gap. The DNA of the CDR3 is TGCGCCAGCAGCCAAGCACGCCCTTCTCTGGGGTCCTACGAGCAGTACTTC. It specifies CASSQARPSLGSYEQYF.

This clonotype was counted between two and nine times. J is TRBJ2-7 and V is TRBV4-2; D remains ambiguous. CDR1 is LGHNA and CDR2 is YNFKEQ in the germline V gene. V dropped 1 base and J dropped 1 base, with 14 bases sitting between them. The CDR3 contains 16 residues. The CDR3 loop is CASSQGTYETSYEQYF. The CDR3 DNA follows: TGTGCCAGCAGCCAAGGAACTTACGAAACATCCTACGAGCAGTACTTC.

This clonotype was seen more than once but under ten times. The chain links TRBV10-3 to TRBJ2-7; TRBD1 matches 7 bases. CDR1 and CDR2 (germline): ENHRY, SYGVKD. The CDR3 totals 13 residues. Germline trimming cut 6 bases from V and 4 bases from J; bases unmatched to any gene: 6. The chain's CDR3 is CAISERQGYEQYF. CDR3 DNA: TGTGCCATCAGCGAGCGACAGGGTTACGAGCAGTACTTC.

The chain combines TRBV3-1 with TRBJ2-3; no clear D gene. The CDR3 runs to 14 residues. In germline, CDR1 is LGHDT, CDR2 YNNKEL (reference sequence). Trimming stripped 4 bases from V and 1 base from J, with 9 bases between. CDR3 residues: CASSPRIRTDTQYF. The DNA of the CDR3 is TGTGCCAGCAGCCCGAGGATCCGCACAGATACGCAGTATTTT.

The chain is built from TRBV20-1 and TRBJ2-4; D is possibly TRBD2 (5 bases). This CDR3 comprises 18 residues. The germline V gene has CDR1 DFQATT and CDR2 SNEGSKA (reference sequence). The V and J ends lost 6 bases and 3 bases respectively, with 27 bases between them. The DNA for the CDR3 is TGCAGTGCGCAGGACCCGAGTGTGGGCGAGGGATTCAAAAACATTCAGTACTTC. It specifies CSAQDPSVGEGFKNIQYF.

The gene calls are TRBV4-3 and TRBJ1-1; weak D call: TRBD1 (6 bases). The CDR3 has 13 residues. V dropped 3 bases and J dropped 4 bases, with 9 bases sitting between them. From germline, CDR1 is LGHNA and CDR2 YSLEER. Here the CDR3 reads CASSQMGATEAFF. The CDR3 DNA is TGCGCCAGCAGCCAGATGGGGGCCACTGAAGCTTTCTTT.

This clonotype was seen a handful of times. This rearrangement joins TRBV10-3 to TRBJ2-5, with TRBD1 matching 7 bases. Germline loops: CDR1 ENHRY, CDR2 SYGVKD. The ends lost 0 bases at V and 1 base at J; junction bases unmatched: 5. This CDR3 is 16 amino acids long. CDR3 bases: TGTGCCATCAGTGAGTCTCGGACAGGATCCCAAGAGACCCAGTACTTC. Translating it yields CAISESRTGSQETQYF.

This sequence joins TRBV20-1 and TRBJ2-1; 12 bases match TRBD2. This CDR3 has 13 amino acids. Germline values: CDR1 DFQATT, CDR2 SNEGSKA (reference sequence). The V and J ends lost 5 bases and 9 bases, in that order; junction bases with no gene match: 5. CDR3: CSAASGRAREQFF. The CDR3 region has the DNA TGCAGTGCTGCTAGCGGGAGGGCTCGTGAGCAGTTCTTC.